Presented here are 29 T cell receptor beta chains from one specimen sequenced in a study of patients and donors after allogeneic stem cell transplantation. Each CDR3 protein is one row after TCRdb ran MiXCR on the RT-PCR reads. The repertoire holds some 200,000 distinct CDR3 sequences, approximately 41% seen once, with around 35% in the top ten. Specimen: blood, either unsorted or a sorted T cell fraction (not recorded which). Receptors originate from a human donor who was either an allogeneic HSCT recipient or a stem cell or donor lymphocyte infusion donor (not recorded which). It is not recorded whose cells these are; they may come from a transplant donor.

This clonotype showed up just a few times. V and J are TRBV4-3 and TRBJ2-7; 13 bases align to TRBD2. Germline V gene sequence: CDR1 LGHNA, CDR2 YSLEER. There are 17 residues in the CDR3. V was pared by 6 bases and J by 1 base, with 9 bases of the junction left unmatched. The CDR3 DNA follows: TGCGCCAGCAGTCCGAAACTAGCGGGGGGGCAATCCTACGAGCAGTACTTC. This gives the protein CASSPKLAGGQSYEQYF.

By its share, this clonotype is medium-sized (0.01 to 0.1%). The chain couples TRBV20-1 to TRBJ2-1; 12 positions agree with TRBD2. The CDR3 has 15 amino acids. V lost 6 bases, J lost 6 bases, and 9 bases stayed unmatched. Per the germline V gene, CDR1 is DFQATT and CDR2 is SNEGSKA (reference sequence). CDR3 in DNA: TGCAGTGCCCGCCCCCCTAGCGGGAGGGCCAATGAGCAGTTCTTC. Protein product: CSARPPSGRANEQFF.

The genes are TRBV13 and TRBJ2-7; 8 bases match TRBD1. CDR1 is PRHDT, CDR2 FYEKMQ, per germline (reference sequence). Trimming took 9 bases from V and 3 from J; bases not matched to a gene: 10. The CDR3 length is 14 residues. The CDR3 reads CASSTGGLNYEQYF. For the CDR3, the DNA is TGTGCCAGTAGCACAGGGGGTTTAAACTACGAGCAGTACTTC.

This clonotype was seen a handful of times. V is TRBV7-9 and J is TRBJ1-2; TRBD1 might be the D (5 bases). The CDR3 runs to 16 residues. V lost 5 bases and J 2 bases, leaving 18 bases between the germline ends. From germline, CDR1 is SEHNR and CDR2 FQNEAQ (reference sequence). The CDR3 sequence: CASSLRGDEANYGYTF. DNA for the CDR3: TGTGCCAGCAGCCTCCGGGGGGACGAAGCGAACTATGGCTACACCTTC.

The CDR3 DNA reads TGTGCCAGCAGCCCCCACCCCGGGACCCTTGGGGGCTACACCTTC. Its protein product is CASSPHPGTLGGYTF. The rearrangement joins TRBV7-9 to TRBJ1-2; D perhaps matches TRBD1 (5 bases). V lost 5 bases to trimming and J lost 8 bases, with 21 bases between them. The CDR3 is 15 amino acids. Germline-derived CDR1 and CDR2 are SEHNR and FQNEAQ (reference sequence).

This clonotype was counted between two and nine times. The chain is built from TRBV29-1 and TRBJ1-1; 7 positions agree with TRBD1. V trimming: 3 bases; J trimming: 0 bases; junction bases outside the gene matches: 4. The CDR3 extends over 14 amino acids. The germline V gene encodes CDR1 SQVTM and CDR2 ANQGSEA. The CDR3 DNA sequence: TGCAGCGTTGAGCGGACAGGAGTGAACACTGAAGCTTTCTTT. It yields the protein CSVERTGVNTEAFF.

The chain carries TRBV5-1 and TRBJ1-2; no definite D call. CDR1 and CDR2 (germline): SGHRS, YFSETQ. Trimming removed 6 bases from V and 8 bases from J, with 20 bases in between. The CDR3 is made up of 14 amino acids. The CDR3 nucleotides are TGCGCCAGCAACTTTGAACTTCGTGAGCGGGGCTACACCTTC. Translated: CASNFELRERGYTF.

This clonotype was counted between two and nine times. V and J are TRBV25-1 and TRBJ1-1; maybe TRBD1 (5 bases). The length of the CDR3 is 13 residues. CDR1 and CDR2 (germline): MGHDK, SYGVNS. Trimming stripped 5 bases from V and 3 bases from J, with 10 bases between. This CDR3 is CASSWGGDTEAFF. The CDR3 DNA reads as TGTGCCAGCAGTTGGGGGGGAGACACTGAAGCTTTCTTT. Filled out from reference TRBV25-1 and TRBJ1-1, the complete variable domain reads EADIYQTPRYLVIGTGKKITLECSQTMGHDKMYWYQQDPGMELHLIHYSYGVNSTEKGDLSSESTVSRIRTEHFPLTLESARPSHTSQYLCASSWGGDTEAFFGQGTRLTVV.

The rearrangement uses TRBV6-6 and TRBJ1-1, with 8 bases identical to TRBD1. Germline CDR1 MNHNY, CDR2 SVGAGI (reference sequence). V was clipped by 6 bases and J by 4 bases; unmatched bases: 10. This CDR3 is built from 15 residues. CDR3 sequence reads: CASRGQGAPGTEAFF. Written as DNA, the CDR3 is TGTGCCAGCAGGGGTCAGGGGGCGCCGGGCACTGAAGCTTTCTTT.

This clonotype appeared a few times. The chain links TRBV7-9 to TRBJ1-1; unclear D gene. Germline assignment: CDR1 SEHNR and CDR2 FQNEAQ (reference sequence). The V end lost 5 bases, the J end lost 4 bases, and 11 bases lay between the germline ends. This CDR3 contains 13 residues. This CDR3 is CASSPDTATEAFF. The DNA for the CDR3 is TGTGCCAGCAGCCCCGACACGGCCACTGAAGCTTTCTTT.

The rearrangement uses TRBV27 and TRBJ2-7; TRBD1 is a possible D gene (5 bases). The CDR3 length is 14 residues. The V end was cut by 5 bases, the J end by 4 bases, with 15 bases between. Germline values: CDR1 MNHEY, CDR2 SMNVEV (reference sequence). In DNA form, the CDR3 reads TGTGCCAGCAGTCCCGGCGGCAGGGTTTACGAGCAGTACTTC. As protein: CASSPGGRVYEQYF.

J is TRBJ2-1 and V is TRBV15, with D perhaps TRBD2 (6 bases). Trimming took 3 bases from V and 7 from J, leaving 16 bases between them. CDR3 size: 15 residues. Per germline, CDR1 LNHNV and CDR2 YYDKDF (reference sequence). CDR3 sequence: CATSSRAGSGNEQFF. In DNA, the CDR3 is TGTGCCACCAGCAGTCGCGCGGGGTCGGGAAATGAGCAGTTCTTC.

The chain links TRBV4-3 to TRBJ1-5, with 7 bases aligning to TRBD1. The V gene's germline CDR1 is LGHNA and CDR2 YSLEER. With V trimmed by 2 bases and J by 0 bases, 10 bases remained unmatched. This CDR3 comprises 18 residues. The CDR3 nucleotides are TGCGCCAGCAGCCAACCGCTCCAGGGGGATTATAGCAATCAGCCCCAGCATTTT. Amino acids: CASSQPLQGDYSNQPQHF.

The rearrangement joins TRBV30 to TRBJ2-7, with 10 nucleotides matching TRBD1. Trimming took 1 base from V and 7 from J; bases not matched to a gene: 1. Germline loops: CDR1 GTSNPN, CDR2 SVGIG (reference sequence). This CDR3 has 12 residues. The CDR3 sequence is CAWSGDRGEQYF. The CDR3 DNA is TGTGCCTGGAGTGGGGACAGGGGTGAGCAGTACTTC.

The chain carries TRBV28 and TRBJ2-1, with 11 bases that match TRBD2. The junction had 10 bases not matched to a gene; V was cut back by 6 bases and J by 3 bases. The CDR3 totals 17 residues. The germline CDR1 and CDR2 sequences are MDHEN and SYDVKM. CDR3 amino acids: CASSFNPGLADYNEQFF. The CDR3 region has the DNA TGTGCCAGCAGCTTCAACCCGGGACTAGCGGACTACAATGAGCAGTTCTTC.

The chain uses TRBV7-6 and TRBJ2-1, with 14 bases lining up with TRBD2. The CDR3 length is 20 residues. Germline CDR1 SGHVS, CDR2 FNYEAQ. The V and J ends lost 2 bases and 0 bases, in that order; junction bases with no gene match: 9. CDR3 coding DNA: TGTGCCAGCAGCTTAACTACCGGGACTAGCGGGAGTCGCTCCTACAATGAGCAGTTCTTC. Amino acid sequence: CASSLTTGTSGSRSYNEQFF.

This clonotype has only a few counts. The chain uses TRBV6-6 and TRBJ1-1, with 7 bases identical to TRBD1. The CDR3 length is 12 residues. With 7 bases clipped from V and 8 bases from J, the junction kept 7 bases outside the gene matches. Per germline, CDR1 MNHNY and CDR2 SVGAGI (reference sequence). The CDR3 DNA reads TGTGCCAGCATTTCGACAGGGCTGGAAGCTTTCTTT. It codes for CASISTGLEAFF.

In its sample, this clonotype was seen many times. The chain employs TRBV6-2 or TRBV6-3 and TRBJ1-3; no clear D gene. The CDR3 runs 16 residues. Germline-derived CDR1 and CDR2 are MNHEY and SVGEGT. V lost 7 bases and J lost 0, with 16 bases in between. The CDR3 loop reads CASTDGSPSSGNTIYF. CDR3 bases: TGTGCCAGCACCGACGGTTCTCCTAGCTCTGGAAACACCATATATTTT.

V usage is TRBV11-1 and J usage is TRBJ1-2, with TRBD1 matching over 9 bases. The CDR3 contains 14 residues. The germline V gene has CDR1 SGHAT and CDR2 FQDESV (reference sequence). After removal of 5 bases from V and 8 bases from J, the junction contained 9 bases not matched to a gene. CDR3 nucleotides: TGTGCCAGCAGCCATGGACAGGGGATGAAGGGCTACACCTTC. Its protein is CASSHGQGMKGYTF.

This clonotype was recorded at least ten times. The chain has TRBV19 and TRBJ1-5; TRBD1 matches 7 bases. The CDR3 runs 16 residues. V gave up 2 bases and J gave up 2 bases; unmatched junction bases: 6. Germline V gene lookup returns CDR1 LNHDA and CDR2 SQIVND (reference sequence). Here the CDR3 DNA reads TGTGCCAGTAGTATACGACAGGGAAGTGGCAATCAGCCCCAGCATTTT. Translating it yields CASSIRQGSGNQPQHF.

This chain connects TRBV7-2 to TRBJ1-5, with unresolved D. CDR3 size: 15 residues. CDR1 and CDR2 (germline): SGHTA, FQGNSA. V dropped 4 bases and J dropped 5 bases, with 15 bases sitting between them. CDR3 loop: CASSSLPNRDQPQHF. In DNA form, the CDR3 reads TGTGCCAGCAGCTCACTTCCGAACCGAGATCAGCCCCAGCATTTT.

This clonotype was counted only a few times. This chain connects TRBV27 to TRBJ2-1; possible D gene TRBD2, 5 bases. Trimming shortened V by 0 bases and J by 0 bases, and 9 bases separated the two germline ends. Germline CDR1 is MNHEY and CDR2 is SMNVEV (reference sequence). This CDR3 comprises 16 residues. Here the CDR3 reads CASSLSPGSSYNEQFF. The CDR3 DNA sequence: TGTGCCAGCAGTTTATCTCCGGGGAGCTCCTACAATGAGCAGTTCTTC.

The CDR3 DNA follows: TGTGCCAGCAGAGGACAGGTTCTTGTCAACAATGAGCAGTTCTTC. It specifies CASRGQVLVNNEQFF. The genes are TRBV6-1 and TRBJ2-1; 7 bases align to TRBD1. V lost 6 bases and J lost 5; bases outside the gene matches: 10. The CDR3 is made up of 15 amino acids. From germline, CDR1 is MNHNS and CDR2 SASEGT.

This sequence joins TRBV5-1 and TRBJ1-1; 7 bases match TRBD1. Germline CDR1 and CDR2: SGHRS and YFSETQ. The V gene end was trimmed by 5 bases and the J gene end by 0 bases; junction bases not matched to a gene: 4. This CDR3 is built from 14 residues. As DNA, the CDR3 is TGCGCCAGCAGTTCGGACAGGATGAACACTGAAGCTTTCTTT. Translation gives CASSSDRMNTEAFF.

This clonotype was counted between two and nine times. The rearrangement joins TRBV6-5 to TRBJ1-1, with D perhaps TRBD1 (5 bases). The length of the CDR3 is 17 residues. CDR1 MNHEY and CDR2 SVGAGI come from the germline V gene. Trimming pared 7 bases from V and 0 bases from J, leaving 21 bases between. As DNA, the CDR3 is TGTGCCAGCACCCCCGAGGCGGGGCAACCTATGAACACTGAAGCTTTCTTT. It specifies CASTPEAGQPMNTEAFF.

The gene calls are TRBV7-8 and TRBJ2-2; TRBD2 matches at 7 bases. V lost 5 bases and J lost 1; bases outside the gene matches: 7. The V gene's germline CDR1 is SGHVS and CDR2 FQNEAQ. This CDR3 has 16 amino acids. The CDR3, as DNA: TGTGCCAGCAGCCCGCTAGCGGACGGGAACACCGGGGAGCTGTTTTTT. It codes for CASSPLADGNTGELFF. Full variable domain (remainder filled in from reference TRBV7-8 and TRBJ2-2): GAGVSQSPRYKVAKRGQDVALRCDPISGHVSLFWYQQALGQGPEFLTYFQNEAQLDKSGLPSDRFFAERPEGSVSTLKIQRTQQEDSAVYLCASSPLADGNTGELFFGEGSRLTVL.

The chain employs TRBV20-1 and TRBJ2-1; no firm D call. With 6 bases removed from V and 0 bases from J, the gap between germline ends came to 12 bases. Germline-derived CDR1 and CDR2 are DFQATT and SNEGSKA (reference sequence). This CDR3 spans 14 amino acids. The chain's CDR3 is CSAETYRSYNEQFF. In nucleotides, the CDR3 is TGCAGTGCCGAAACTTACCGCTCCTACAATGAGCAGTTCTTC.

This clonotype has a handful of counts. This sequence joins TRBV12-3 or TRBV12-4 and TRBJ2-2, with unresolved D. Deletions cut 4 bases from V and 0 bases from J, with 0 bases between. The length of the CDR3 is 12 residues. CDR3 amino acids: CASSSNTGELFF. The CDR3, as DNA: TGTGCCAGCAGTTCGAACACCGGGGAGCTGTTTTTT.

The J gene is TRBJ2-7, the V gene TRBV27; D gene unclear. Germline CDR1 is MNHEY and CDR2 is SMNVEV (reference sequence). V shed 0 bases and J shed 2 bases, with 17 bases lying between them. The CDR3 spans 17 residues. CDR3: CASSLSNKFQSPYEQYF. CDR3 in DNA: TGTGCCAGCAGTTTATCAAACAAATTCCAGAGTCCCTACGAGCAGTACTTC.